One and the same sample provided the 30 T cell receptor beta chains below, sequenced in a study of blood T cells in healthy people across ages. A sample-barcoded 5' primer and a J-beta primer mix were used in a second PCR of roughly 7 to 11 cycles. TCRdb reanalysed the 5' RACE reads using MiXCR and keeps one entry per CDR3 protein. This sample has some 1.7 million distinct CDR3 sequences, with about 30% found just once. Input material: blood. These receptors all stem from a young woman in good health.

Many counts were recorded for this clonotype. The chain recombines TRBV29-1 with TRBJ2-6; D call uncertain. Germline CDR1 and CDR2: SQVTM and ANQGSEA. The CDR3 is 14 residues long. Trimming stripped 7 bases from V and 0 bases from J, with 10 bases between. The CDR3 DNA sequence: TGCAGCGCTGCAAGTACCTCTGGGGCCAACGTCCTGACTTTC. It codes for CSAASTSGANVLTF.

This chain links TRBV3-1 with TRBJ1-2; TRBD1 might be the D (6 bases). The ends were cut back, 1 base at V and 8 bases at J, with 17 bases in the middle. The length of the CDR3 is 15 residues. The germline V gene has CDR1 LGHDT and CDR2 YNNKEL (reference sequence). The CDR3 sequence is CASSQGQFPGVGYTF. CDR3 in DNA: TGTGCCAGCAGCCAAGGGCAGTTTCCAGGGGTCGGCTACACCTTC.

As regards this clonotype: A read error may be the cause here, since a much bigger clone is one base away. The chain is built from TRBV20-1 and TRBJ2-7; 9 bases are shared with TRBD2. Trimming cost V 3 bases and J 7 bases; bases outside gene matches: 4. This CDR3 region has 12 residues. Germline V CDR1 and CDR2: DFQATT, SNEGSKA (reference sequence). The CDR3: CSASAGGTEQYF. CDR3 bases: TGCAGTGCTAGCGCGGGAGGGACTGAGCAGTACTTC.

This clonotype was counted only a few times. The chain recombines TRBV2 with TRBJ2-6, with a possible D match to TRBD2 (6 bases). The V end lost 3 bases, the J end lost 2 bases, and 14 bases lay between the germline ends. The CDR3 contains 17 residues. Germline V gene lookup returns CDR1 SNHLY and CDR2 FYNNEI. The CDR3 sequence: CASSESGRIAGANVLTF. For the CDR3, the DNA is TGTGCCAGCAGTGAGTCGGGGAGGATCGCTGGGGCCAACGTCCTGACTTTC.

The rearrangement links TRBV28 to TRBJ1-5; TRBD1 aligns across 8 bases. Trimming took 6 bases from V and 6 from J; bases not matched to a gene: 7. Germline assignment: CDR1 MDHEN and CDR2 SYDVKM. The CDR3 has 14 amino acids. Here the CDR3 reads CASRLPGGGQPQHF. The CDR3 nucleotides read TGTGCCAGCAGGCTACCAGGGGGCGGTCAGCCCCAGCATTTT. Using reference TRBV28 and TRBJ1-5 for the parts outside the CDR3, the full variable domain is DVKVTQSSRYLVKRTGEKVFLECVQDMDHENMFWYRQDPGLGLRLIYFSYDVKMKEKGDIPEGYSVSREKKERFSLILESASTNQTSMYLCASRLPGGGQPQHFGDGTRLSIL.

The chain couples TRBV7-2 to TRBJ1-2; D call uncertain. With 5 bases removed from V and 8 bases from J, the gap between germline ends came to 15 bases. Per germline, CDR1 SGHTA and CDR2 FQGNSA. The CDR3 runs 13 residues. The DNA for the CDR3 is TGTGCCAGCAGCCCCGGCGGAGCGCGGGGCTACACCTTC. Encoded protein: CASSPGGARGYTF.

In DNA, the CDR3 is TGCAGCGTTGAAAAAGGGTACAGGGGGCTCCTCCCTAGCTCCTACGAGCAGTACTTC. It specifies CSVEKGYRGLLPSSYEQYF. V gene TRBV29-1 combines with J gene TRBJ2-7; 9 bases fit TRBD1. CDR1 is SQVTM, CDR2 ANQGSEA, per germline. The CDR3 has 19 residues. V lost 2 bases and J lost 0; bases outside the gene matches: 17.

As for this clonotype: A single base separates this from a much larger clone, so it may be a read error. CDR3 in amino acids: CASRFENEQYF. The CDR3 nucleotides are TGTGCCAGCCGTTTCGAGAACGAGCAGTACTTC. The rearrangement joins TRBV12-3 or TRBV12-4 to TRBJ2-5; D not certain. TRBJ2-7 explains the end of the DNA better; the J call may be wrong. The CDR3 consists of 11 residues.

The chain couples TRBV7-3 to TRBJ2-4; 8 bases align to TRBD2. The J call is uncertain, as TRBJ2-5 better fits the DNA end. From germline, CDR1 is SGHTA and CDR2 FQGTGA. The CDR3 totals 15 residues. This CDR3 is CASSSAGEWQETQYF. In nucleotides, the CDR3 is TGTGCCAGCAGCTCAGCGGGGGAATGGCAAGAGACCCAGTACTTC.

The rearrangement joins TRBV20-1 to TRBJ1-1; the D is unclear. V lost 0 bases and J lost 3, with 8 bases in between. Germline CDR1 and CDR2: DFQATT and SNEGSKA (reference sequence). The CDR3 covers 13 residues. The DNA of the CDR3 is TGCAGTGCTAGAGAAAGTGAGTACACTGAAGCTTTCTTT. Amino acids: CSARESEYTEAFF.

V usage is TRBV6-5 and J usage is TRBJ1-1; 8 bases align to TRBD1. The germline V gene encodes CDR1 MNHEY and CDR2 SVGAGI. This CDR3 is built from 14 residues. The ends lost 8 bases at V and 4 bases at J; junction bases unmatched: 9. This CDR3 is CASGRQGSGTEAFF. The DNA of the CDR3 is TGTGCCAGCGGACGACAGGGGTCGGGCACTGAAGCTTTCTTT.

The J gene is TRBJ2-5, the V gene TRBV2; 8 bases align to TRBD1. The tail of the sequence fits TRBJ2-7 better, so the J call may be wrong. CDR3 size: 13 residues. Per germline, CDR1 SNHLY and CDR2 FYNNEI. CDR3 bases: TGTGCCAGCAAATCGGACAGGGCCAGCGAGCAGTACTTC. Its translation: CASKSDRASEQYF.

In this sample, this clonotype turned up a few times. The gene calls are TRBV10-3 and TRBJ2-5, with 10 bases lining up with TRBD2. The CDR3 extends over 15 amino acids. J gave up 2 bases and V 7 bases, and 7 bases lay outside the gene matches. From germline, CDR1 is ENHRY and CDR2 SYGVKD. As DNA, the CDR3 is TGTGCCATCAAGGCTAGCGGGAGCGATCAAGAGACCCAGTACTTC. Translated: CAIKASGSDQETQYF.

CDR3 DNA: TGTGCCAGCAGTTCTCGGACTCCGCTCTACGAGCAGTACTTC. This translates into CASSSRTPLYEQYF. The chain recombines TRBV27 with TRBJ2-7, with a possible D match to TRBD2 (5 bases). Germline V gene data show CDR1 as MNHEY and CDR2 as SMNVEV (reference sequence). CDR3 length: 14 amino acids. V lost 4 bases and J 3 bases, leaving 13 bases between the germline ends.

The V call is TRBV28, the J call TRBJ2-1; 7 nucleotides agree with TRBD1. This CDR3 region has 13 residues. V shed 10 bases and J 3 bases; nucleotides not matched to a gene: 6. Germline CDR1 is MDHEN and CDR2 is SYDVKM. CDR3: CATSTGSYNEQFF. The CDR3 nucleotides are TGTGCCACCTCGACAGGGAGCTACAATGAGCAGTTCTTC.

The chain recombines TRBV2 with TRBJ1-6; no reliable D call. This CDR3 has 13 amino acids. The V end lost 4 bases, the J end lost 8 bases, and 9 bases lay between the germline ends. Germline CDR1 reads SNHLY; CDR2 reads FYNNEI. CDR3 nucleotide sequence: TGTGCCAGCAGTGTAACGTCTTATTCACCCCTCCACTTT. This gives the protein CASSVTSYSPLHF.

This chain joins TRBV20-1 and TRBJ2-2, with unresolved D. V was clipped by 5 bases and J by 5 bases, with 6 bases between them. This CDR3 region has 11 residues. Germline assignment: CDR1 DFQATT and CDR2 SNEGSKA (reference sequence). This CDR3 reads CSAATTGELFF. Here the CDR3 DNA reads TGCAGTGCTGCCACTACCGGGGAGCTGTTTTTT.

This clonotype was observed a handful of times. J is TRBJ2-1 and V is TRBV7-9, with 8 bases lining up with TRBD2. The CDR3 has 13 residues. The V and J ends lost 6 bases and 8 bases, in that order; junction bases with no gene match: 6. Germline-derived CDR1 and CDR2 are SEHNR and FQNEAQ (reference sequence). Here the CDR3 DNA reads TGTGCCAGCAGAACGGGAGGGGGACATGAGCAGTTCTTC. Protein sequence: CASRTGGGHEQFF.

The J gene is TRBJ2-1, the V gene TRBV4-3; 7 nucleotides agree with TRBD2. CDR1 LGHNA and CDR2 YSLEER come from the germline V gene. Unmatched junction bases numbered 5, after V lost 0 bases and J lost 0 bases. The CDR3 loop spans 17 amino acids. The CDR3 nucleotides read TGCGCCAGCAGCCAAGATGGGCTAGCGGTCTCCTACAATGAGCAGTTCTTC. Encoded protein: CASSQDGLAVSYNEQFF.

In this sample, this clonotype turned up a few times. The CDR3: CASSQTGLSETQYF. Written as DNA, the CDR3 is TGCGCCAGCAGCCAAACGGGACTATCGGAGACCCAGTACTTC. The rearrangement uses TRBV4-1 and TRBJ2-5, with TRBD2 identical over 7 bases. The CDR3 is 14 residues long. V trimming: 2 bases; J trimming: 5 bases; junction bases outside the gene matches: 5. Germline V gene lookup returns CDR1 MGHRA and CDR2 YSYEKL.

This clonotype was detected only a few times. One end of the junction fails to match germline, which may point to a read error. The chain is built from TRBV9 and TRBJ2-1, with TRBD2 matching over 7 bases. This CDR3 spans 14 amino acids. Germline CDR1 and CDR2: SGDLS and YYNGEE. The CDR3 loop is CAGSVSPSGNEQFF. DNA of the CDR3: TGTGCCGGCAGCGTATCGCCTAGCGGAAATGAGCAGTTCTTC.

This chain uses TRBV7-2 with TRBJ1-5; D remains ambiguous. Trimming shortened V by 5 bases and J by 5 bases, and 13 bases separated the two germline ends. Per the germline V gene, CDR1 is SGHTA and CDR2 is FQGNSA. The CDR3 is made up of 14 amino acids. CDR3 coding DNA: TGTGCCAGCAGCCCACAGACGAGCTATCAGCCCCAGCATTTT. Amino acid sequence: CASSPQTSYQPQHF.

A word on this clonotype: Being one base from a much bigger clone, this may be a read error. The chain uses TRBV15 and TRBJ1-2, with D hard to call. The CDR3 is 16 amino acids. Germline lookup yields CDR1 LNHNV and CDR2 YYDKDF (reference sequence). In DNA, the CDR3 is TGTGCCGCCAGCAGAGATACACAGCCGTTTAGATATGGCTACACCTTC. It is translated as CAASRDTQPFRYGYTF.

This clonotype was seen more than once but under ten times. The J gene is TRBJ2-3, the V gene TRBV5-1; TRBD2 aligns across 13 bases. With V trimmed by 3 bases and J by 5 bases, 9 bases remained unmatched. Germline CDR1 reads SGHRS; CDR2 reads YFSETQ. This CDR3 has 17 residues. The CDR3 region is CASSSLTSGGAIDTQYF. CDR3 coding DNA: TGCGCCAGCAGCTCCCTAACTAGCGGGGGGGCCATAGATACGCAGTATTTT.

The rearrangement links TRBV11-2 to TRBJ2-5; tentatively, D is TRBD1 (5 bases). Germline-derived CDR1 and CDR2 are SGHAT and FQNNGV. There are 12 residues in the CDR3. V was shortened by 4 bases and J by 7 bases, with 10 bases between the two germline ends. The CDR3 loop is CASSSERGTQYF. In DNA, the CDR3 is TGTGCCAGCAGCTCAGAAAGGGGGACCCAGTACTTC.

The chain is built from TRBV12-3 or TRBV12-4 and TRBJ1-5; 9 nucleotides line up with TRBD1. Trimming removed 3 bases from V and 7 bases from J; junction bases left unmatched: 10. CDR3 size: 16 residues. The CDR3 DNA is TGTGCCAGCAGTTTGGGGACAGGGATAAAAAAACAGCCCCAGCATTTT. Translated, it gives CASSLGTGIKKQPQHF.

This clonotype was recorded many times. The gene calls are TRBV6-5 and TRBJ2-7, with D possibly being TRBD1 or TRBD2 (5 bases each). The CDR3 contains 16 residues. V was shortened by 5 bases and J by 4 bases, with 21 bases between the two germline ends. The germline gives CDR1 MNHEY, CDR2 SVGAGI. The CDR3 loop reads CASSRTGTNLRYEQYF. CDR3 sequence (DNA): TGTGCCAGCAGTCGCACCGGGACCAACTTACGATACGAGCAGTACTTC.

The gene calls are TRBV30 and TRBJ2-2, with D uncertain. The V gene lost 2 bases and the J gene lost 7 bases, with 5 bases spanning the gap. Germline values: CDR1 GTSNPN, CDR2 SVGIG (reference sequence). The CDR3 has 11 residues. In DNA, the CDR3 is TGTGCCTGGAGTAGGAGCGGGGAGCTGTTTTTT. This encodes CAWSRSGELFF.

There are many counts of this clonotype. V gene TRBV7-2 combines with J gene TRBJ2-7, with 9 bases lining up with TRBD2. J lost 4 bases, V lost 5 bases, and 15 bases had no gene match. This CDR3 has 17 residues. Looked up from germline, CDR1 is SGHTA and CDR2 is FQGNSA. CDR3 sequence reads: CASSPTAMRGGLYEQYF. CDR3 nucleotide sequence: TGTGCCAGCAGCCCCACTGCAATGCGGGGGGGCCTATACGAGCAGTACTTC.

This rearrangement joins TRBV7-2 to TRBJ2-5; possibly TRBD1 for D (5 bases). Per germline, CDR1 SGHTA and CDR2 FQGNSA. There are 13 residues in the CDR3. V lost 5 bases and J lost 4, with 11 bases in between. CDR3 nucleotide sequence: TGTGCCAGCAGCCCCAGGGTCCGAGAGACCCAGTACTTC. Translating it yields CASSPRVRETQYF. The whole variable domain, filled in from reference TRBV7-2 and TRBJ2-5, reads GAGVSQSPSNKVTEKGKDVELRCDPISGHTALYWYRQSLGQGLEFLIYFQGNSAPDKSGLPSDRFSAERTGGSVSTLTIQRTQQEDSAVYLCASSPRVRETQYFGPGTRLLVL.